These 7 T cell receptor beta chains were all obtained from the same sample, sequenced in a study of T cells in Graves' hyperthyroidism and ophthalmopathy. It was RNA transcripts that yielded the amplified TCR beta CDR3 regions. Researchers ran a first-round RT-PCR on the TCR CDR3 using the HTBI primer set. One entry per CDR3 protein, called by TCRdb with MiXCR from the multiplex PCR reads. The sample has hundreds of thousands of distinct CDR3 sequences; approximately 15% are singletons. Sequencing input: blood. These receptor sequences come from a woman aged 25-40 years with Graves' hyperthyroidism that later progressed to Graves' ophthalmopathy.

This clonotype was observed a handful of times. This rearrangement joins TRBV7-8 to TRBJ1-2; unclear D gene. CDR1 and CDR2 from the germline V gene are SGHVS and FQNEAQ. The CDR3 runs to 15 residues. Trimming removed 8 bases at V and 2 bases at J, with 18 bases between. The CDR3 sequence: CASLPGTLENYGYTF. For the CDR3, the DNA is TGTGCCAGCTTGCCAGGTACACTCGAGAACTATGGCTACACCTTC.

V is TRBV27 and J is TRBJ2-3; D gene ambiguous. Trimming took 2 bases from V and 4 from J, leaving 4 bases between them. The CDR3 has 12 amino acids. The germline V gene encodes CDR1 MNHEY and CDR2 SMNVEV (reference sequence). The CDR3 region is CASSLIADTQYF. The CDR3 nucleotides read TGTGCCAGCAGTTTAATCGCAGATACGCAGTATTTT.

This clonotype occurred a few times. The rearrangement links TRBV29-1 to TRBJ2-3, with no clear D. Per germline, CDR1 SQVTM and CDR2 ANQGSEA. Trimming removed 3 bases at V and 2 bases at J, with 9 bases between. The CDR3 sequence is 13 residues long. The CDR3 reads CSVDTEPTDTQYF. The CDR3, as DNA: TGCAGCGTTGATACCGAACCCACAGATACGCAGTATTTT.

The table lists this clonotype with many counts. The DNA of the CDR3 is TGTGCCAGCAGCTCCCTGGACAGGGACACAGATACGCAGTATTTT. Amino acids: CASSSLDRDTDTQYF. This rearrangement joins TRBV27 to TRBJ2-3; TRBD1 agrees at 8 bases. Germline V CDR1 and CDR2: MNHEY, SMNVEV (reference sequence). The CDR3 has 15 residues. The V and J ends lost 6 bases and 2 bases, in that order; junction bases with no gene match: 7.

This clonotype was seen at least ten times. V usage is TRBV6-2 or TRBV6-3 and J usage is TRBJ2-7; 7 bases fit TRBD1. V gave up 7 bases and J gave up 2 bases; unmatched junction bases: 11. CDR1 MNHEY and CDR2 SVGEGT come from the germline V gene. There are 15 residues in the CDR3. CDR3 DNA sequence: TGTGCCAGCATCACCTCGAGGGACAGAGCCTACGAGCAGTACTTC. Translation gives CASITSRDRAYEQYF.

This clonotype has more than one count but fewer than ten. This chain links TRBV19 with TRBJ1-5; D not resolved. Germline V gene data show CDR1 as LNHDA and CDR2 as SQIVND (reference sequence). V was cut by 6 bases and J by 0 bases, with 9 bases left in between. The CDR3 covers 14 residues. CDR3 DNA sequence: TGTGCCAGTAGGGAACCGTATAGCAATCAGCCCCAGCATTTT. Translating it yields CASREPYSNQPQHF.

This sequence joins TRBV2 and TRBJ1-4; possible D gene TRBD1, 5 bases. The CDR3 sequence is 12 residues long. V lost 8 bases and J lost 5, with 9 bases in between. CDR1 SNHLY and CDR2 FYNNEI come from the germline V gene. As DNA, the CDR3 is TGTGCCAGCTGGGACGGGAATGAAAAACTGTTTTTT. Protein product: CASWDGNEKLFF. Full variable domain (outside the CDR3, taken from reference TRBV2 and TRBJ1-4): EPEVTQTPSHQVTQMGQEVILRCVPISNHLYFYWYRQILGQKVEFLVSFYNNEISEKSEIFDDQFSVERPDGSNFTLKIRSTKLEDSAMYFCASWDGNEKLFFGSGTQLSVL.